The present T cell receptor beta chain was sequenced within a study of CD8+ T cells in alopecia areata. RNA, once extracted, was reverse transcribed into cDNA for use as the sequencing template. TCRdb's copy holds only in-frame clones and misses some; the assay was immunoSEQ multiplex PCR. The data contain about 200,000 clones, around 62% of them seen just once; the ten biggest clones take up more than 0.4%. Per the germline V gene, CDR1 is ENHRY and CDR2 is SYGVKD. V was cut by 5 bases and J by 1 base, with 11 bases left in between. The CDR3 is 14 amino acids. This chain joins TRBV10-3 and TRBJ1-1, with D maybe TRBD1 (6 bases). This clonotype was sampled from a human donor with alopecia areata. This specimen consisted of CD4+ T cells sorted from blood, obtained at week 0. DNA of the CDR3: TGTGCCATCAGTCCCAAGGGGGGGAACACTGAAGCTTTCTTT. This sequence encodes CAISPKGGNTEAFF.